A single sample gave rise to the 28 T cell receptor beta chains below, sequenced in a study of T cells in Graves' hyperthyroidism and ophthalmopathy. From RNA transcripts, TCR beta CDR3 regions were amplified. First-round RT-PCR of the TCR CDR3 relied on the HTBI primer set. TCRdb processed the multiplex PCR reads anew with MiXCR; each CDR3 protein has one entry. The table includes more than 250,000 distinct CDR3 sequences, around 15% detected once. Material for sequencing was blood. The receptors derive from a woman in her forties or fifties with Graves' hyperthyroidism that later progressed to Graves' ophthalmopathy.

This clonotype was found many times. This chain links TRBV10-3 with TRBJ2-1, with 8 bases that match TRBD1. The CDR3 contains 14 residues. J gave up 8 bases and V 11 bases, and 14 bases lay outside the gene matches. Germline V gene sequence: CDR1 ENHRY, CDR2 SYGVKD. The CDR3 sequence: CAVSGQGSRDEQFF. The CDR3 bases are TGTGCCGTCTCCGGACAGGGTTCGAGGGATGAGCAGTTCTTC.

This clonotype was seen many times. The chain links TRBV5-1 to TRBJ1-2; D unclear. The CDR3 contains 12 residues. Germline V gene sequence: CDR1 SGHRS, CDR2 YFSETQ. The germline V and J ends were trimmed by 6 bases and 2 bases, with 8 bases remaining between them. CDR3 in DNA: TGCGCCAGCACCGCGGGGAACTATGGCTACACCTTC. Protein sequence: CASTAGNYGYTF.

This chain links TRBV20-1 with TRBJ1-4; TRBD1 aligns across 10 bases. The CDR3 consists of 13 residues. The germline V gene encodes CDR1 DFQATT and CDR2 SNEGSKA (reference sequence). V was clipped by 6 bases and J by 4 bases; unmatched bases: 2. The CDR3 DNA reads as TGCAGTGCCGGGGACAGGGGTAATGAAAAACTGTTTTTT. Residues: CSAGDRGNEKLFF.

This clonotype appeared once. The rearrangement joins TRBV4-2 to TRBJ1-5; TRBD1 aligns across 7 bases. The CDR3 spans 15 residues. Unmatched junction bases numbered 5, after V lost 0 bases and J lost 6 bases. Germline V gene data show CDR1 as LGHNA and CDR2 as YNFKEQ. In DNA, the CDR3 is TGTGCCAGCAGCCAAGATTACAGGGGAGGTCAGCCCCAGCATTTT. Translation gives CASSQDYRGGQPQHF.

This clonotype was recorded many times. This rearrangement joins TRBV6-1 to TRBJ2-4; tentatively, D is TRBD2 (5 bases). The CDR3 runs 15 residues. V was pared by 1 base and J by 9 bases, with 16 bases between. In germline, CDR1 is MNHNS, CDR2 SASEGT. This chain's CDR3 is CASSEVDRGGGIQYF. The CDR3 nucleotides are TGTGCCAGCAGTGAAGTGGACCGCGGAGGAGGCATTCAGTACTTC.

This clonotype was found many times. The J gene is TRBJ1-5, the V gene TRBV28, with unresolved D. This CDR3 comprises 14 residues. V lost 8 bases to trimming and J lost 2 bases, with 13 bases between them. The germline CDR1 and CDR2 sequences are MDHEN and SYDVKM. As DNA, the CDR3 is TGTGCCAGCTCAGGCCTCCTGCGCAATCAGCCCCAGCATTTT. This encodes CASSGLLRNQPQHF. Full variable domain (outside the CDR3, taken from reference TRBV28 and TRBJ1-5): DVKVTQSSRYLVKRTGEKVFLECVQDMDHENMFWYRQDPGLGLRLIYFSYDVKMKEKGDIPEGYSVSREKKERFSLILESASTNQTSMYLCASSGLLRNQPQHFGDGTRLSIL.

This clonotype was detected many times. The chain carries TRBV20-1 and TRBJ2-7, with TRBD1 identical over 8 bases. There are 14 residues in the CDR3. Losses at the gene ends were 5 bases for V and 0 bases for J; bases not matched to a gene: 6. Per germline, CDR1 DFQATT and CDR2 SNEGSKA (reference sequence). CDR3 nucleotide sequence: TGCAGTGCTCACCGGGACAGGAGCTCCTACGAGCAGTACTTC. It codes for CSAHRDRSSYEQYF.

This clonotype was counted ten times or more. V gene TRBV28 combines with J gene TRBJ2-7; D might be TRBD2 (6 bases). The V and J ends lost 3 bases and 5 bases respectively, with 8 bases between them. Per the germline V gene, CDR1 is MDHEN and CDR2 is SYDVKM. CDR3 length equals 12 residues. For the CDR3, the DNA is TGTGCCAGCAGTTTTACGGGGGACGAGCAGTACTTC. It encodes CASSFTGDEQYF.

The table lists this clonotype with many counts. The CDR3 loop reads CASSGAVGTDTQYF. The CDR3 DNA reads TGCGCCAGCAGCGGGGCGGTGGGCACAGATACGCAGTATTTT. The rearrangement links TRBV5-1 to TRBJ2-3; TRBD1 is a possible D gene (5 bases). Germline assignment: CDR1 SGHRS and CDR2 YFSETQ. Trimming cost V 4 bases and J 1 base, with 10 bases left between them. The CDR3 is made up of 14 amino acids.

This clonotype was seen repeatedly, ten times or more. This chain links TRBV14 with TRBJ2-3; 7 bases fit TRBD2. CDR1 SGHDN and CDR2 FVKESK come from the germline V gene. V lost 5 bases, J lost 4 bases, and 9 bases stayed unmatched. The CDR3 runs 15 residues. CDR3 amino acids: CASSTGLGLPDTQYF. The CDR3 region has the DNA TGTGCCAGCAGCACCGGACTAGGTCTGCCAGATACGCAGTATTTT.

This clonotype was seen only a few times. The rearrangement joins TRBV15 to TRBJ1-1; no definite D call. V was pared by 5 bases and J by 1 base, with 20 bases between. Looked up from germline, CDR1 is LNHNV and CDR2 is YYDKDF (reference sequence). The CDR3 is made up of 17 amino acids. CDR3 in DNA: TGTGCCACCAGCTCCCCCGCAGGTCCCCAAGAGAACACTGAAGCTTTCTTT. Its translation: CATSSPAGPQENTEAFF. The full variable domain, with the rest looked up from reference TRBV15 and TRBJ1-1, is DAMVIQNPRYQVTQFGKPVTLSCSQTLNHNVMYWYQQKSSQAPKLLFHYYDKDFNNEADTPDNFQSRRPNTSFCFLDIRSPGLGDTAMYLCATSSPAGPQENTEAFFGQGTRLTVV.

There are many counts of this clonotype. This chain uses TRBV13 with TRBJ2-7; no clear D. Per germline, CDR1 PRHDT and CDR2 FYEKMQ (reference sequence). CDR3 length: 14 amino acids. Trimming removed 2 bases at V and 5 bases at J, with 13 bases between. The CDR3 loop reads CASSLPPKAHEQYF. CDR3 DNA: TGTGCCAGCAGCTTACCACCAAAGGCCCACGAGCAGTACTTC.

This chain links TRBV15 with TRBJ2-1; a possible D gene is TRBD2 (6 bases). The CDR3 extends over 13 amino acids. Trimming stripped 3 bases from V and 12 bases from J, with 15 bases between. Germline V gene data show CDR1 as LNHNV and CDR2 as YYDKDF (reference sequence). In DNA, the CDR3 is TGTGCCACCAGCAGCAGGAGCGGGCGAGGGCAGTTCTTC. Amino acids: CATSSRSGRGQFF.

Many counts were recorded for this clonotype. This rearrangement joins TRBV6-1 to TRBJ1-3; unclear D gene. Germline V CDR1 and CDR2: MNHNS, SASEGT. V was cut by 11 bases and J by 8 bases, with 13 bases left in between. CDR3 size: 11 residues. Here the CDR3 reads CASRDPHTIYF. In DNA, the CDR3 is TGTGCCTCCCGCGACCCACACACCATATATTTT.

Points on this clonotype: At one boundary the junction diverges from the germline segment, which might be a read error. The rearrangement uses TRBV19 and TRBJ1-3; D might be TRBD1 (6 bases). CDR3 length equals 13 residues. CDR1 and CDR2 from the germline V gene are LNHDA and SQIVND (reference sequence). Here the CDR3 DNA reads TGTGCCAGTGCGGACAGCGCTGGAAGCACCATATATTTT. It is translated as CASADSAGSTIYF.

The sample holds a few counts of this clonotype. The chain joins TRBV19 to TRBJ2-7, with unresolved D. The CDR3 sequence is 14 residues long. Germline V gene lookup returns CDR1 LNHDA and CDR2 SQIVND (reference sequence). Trimming shortened V by 5 bases and J by 2 bases, and 13 bases separated the two germline ends. CDR3 sequence reads: CASSGRQPPYEQYF. The CDR3 DNA sequence: TGTGCCAGTAGTGGTAGGCAACCGCCCTACGAGCAGTACTTC.

A few counts support this clonotype. This chain links TRBV5-1 with TRBJ2-2; D gene uncertain. Germline V CDR1 and CDR2: SGHRS, YFSETQ. V lost 0 bases and J 6 bases, leaving 9 bases between the germline ends. The CDR3 is 14 amino acids. The chain's CDR3 is CASSLGLYAGELFF. Written as DNA, the CDR3 is TGCGCCAGCAGCTTGGGCCTTTATGCCGGGGAGCTGTTTTTT. The full variable domain, in which reference TRBV5-1 and TRBJ2-2 provide the parts outside the CDR3, is KAGVTQTPRYLIKTRGQQVTLSCSPISGHRSVSWYQQTPGQGLQFLFEYFSETQRNKGNFPGRFSGRQFSNSRSEMNVSTLELGDSALYLCASSLGLYAGELFFGEGSRLTVL.

This chain uses TRBV5-4 with TRBJ2-7; 7 bases agree with TRBD1. Germline CDR1 reads SGHNT; CDR2 reads YYREEE (reference sequence). The CDR3 is 15 amino acids. With 1 base clipped from V and 4 bases from J, the junction kept 8 bases outside the gene matches. Here the CDR3 reads CASSLLGGTAYEQYF. The CDR3 DNA is TGTGCCAGCAGCTTGCTTGGTGGGACAGCATACGAGCAGTACTTC.

This clonotype was seen repeatedly, ten times or more. This chain joins TRBV20-1 and TRBJ2-1, with 7 bases lining up with TRBD2. The junction had 11 bases not matched to a gene; V was cut back by 0 bases and J by 0 bases. The CDR3 is 18 amino acids. Looked up from germline, CDR1 is DFQATT and CDR2 is SNEGSKA (reference sequence). Here the CDR3 reads CSARDPVAGTSSYNEQFF. The CDR3 region has the DNA TGCAGTGCTAGAGATCCGGTAGCGGGTACTAGCTCCTACAATGAGCAGTTCTTC.

The table lists this clonotype with many counts. The chain uses TRBV10-3 and TRBJ1-2, with 8 positions matching TRBD1. This CDR3 is built from 14 residues. With 2 bases clipped from V and 8 bases from J, the junction kept 7 bases outside the gene matches. Per the germline V gene, CDR1 is ENHRY and CDR2 is SYGVKD. CDR3 sequence: CAISEGQGAGGYTF. The CDR3 coding sequence is TGTGCCATCAGTGAGGGGCAGGGGGCCGGAGGCTACACCTTC.

The chain links TRBV12-3 or TRBV12-4 to TRBJ2-2; D is possibly TRBD1 (5 bases). The CDR3 consists of 15 residues. The V end was cut by 3 bases, the J end by 3 bases, with 11 bases between. The DNA for the CDR3 is TGTGCCAGCAGTTTTGATCAGGGATACACCGGGGAGCTGTTTTTT. It encodes CASSFDQGYTGELFF.

This clonotype has more than one count but fewer than ten. This chain joins TRBV5-1 and TRBJ2-3, with 8 bases aligning to TRBD2. Germline CDR1 SGHRS, CDR2 YFSETQ. J was trimmed by 3 bases and V by 1 base; bases with no gene match: 7. The CDR3 covers 16 residues. This chain's CDR3 is CASSLNPGGVTDTQYF. CDR3 bases: TGCGCCAGCAGCTTGAACCCGGGAGGGGTGACAGATACGCAGTATTTT. The entire variable domain, with the rest obtained from reference TRBV5-1 and TRBJ2-3, is as follows: KAGVTQTPRYLIKTRGQQVTLSCSPISGHRSVSWYQQTPGQGLQFLFEYFSETQRNKGNFPGRFSGRQFSNSRSEMNVSTLELGDSALYLCASSLNPGGVTDTQYFGPGTRLTVL.

A few counts support this clonotype. V usage is TRBV4-1 and J usage is TRBJ2-5; TRBD2 agrees at 9 bases. From germline, CDR1 is MGHRA and CDR2 YSYEKL. The CDR3 runs to 15 residues. V dropped 1 base and J dropped 4; count of bases not matched to a gene: 4. The DNA for the CDR3 is TGCGCCAGCAGCCAAGTGGCGGGAGGGCGAGAGACCCAGTACTTC. The encoded protein is CASSQVAGGRETQYF.

This clonotype was seen ten or more times. The rearrangement uses TRBV28 and TRBJ2-7; 14 positions match TRBD2. V gave up 3 bases and J gave up 6 bases; unmatched junction bases: 10. Germline V gene data show CDR1 as MDHEN and CDR2 as SYDVKM. The CDR3 consists of 17 residues. The CDR3 region is CASSFPWTSGRLGEQYF. Written as DNA, the CDR3 is TGTGCCAGCAGTTTCCCCTGGACTAGCGGGAGGCTAGGCGAGCAGTACTTC.

This clonotype was detected a few times. This rearrangement joins TRBV19 to TRBJ2-1, with unresolved D. This CDR3 has 13 residues. The germline V gene encodes CDR1 LNHDA and CDR2 SQIVND (reference sequence). The germline V and J ends were trimmed by 5 bases and 8 bases, with 13 bases remaining between them. CDR3 sequence reads: CASSQLEWDEQFF. CDR3 in DNA: TGTGCCAGTAGTCAGCTAGAATGGGATGAGCAGTTCTTC.

J is TRBJ2-1 and V is TRBV28; D is perhaps TRBD2 (6 bases). The germline V gene has CDR1 MDHEN and CDR2 SYDVKM. The V and J ends lost 6 bases and 6 bases respectively, with 21 bases between them. The CDR3 covers 16 residues. The CDR3 region is CASRPWRGPGGNEQFF. Here the CDR3 DNA reads TGTGCCAGCAGGCCGTGGAGGGGCCCAGGAGGCAATGAGCAGTTCTTC.

The chain carries TRBV4-1 and TRBJ2-3; 10 nucleotides agree with TRBD2. Germline loops: CDR1 MGHRA, CDR2 YSYEKL. The CDR3 has 17 amino acids. With 0 bases clipped from V and 5 bases from J, the junction kept 8 bases outside the gene matches. DNA of the CDR3: TGCGCCAGCAGCCAAGAGGCGGGGGGACTAGCGAGAGATACGCAGTATTTT. Amino acids: CASSQEAGGLARDTQYF.

This clonotype was recorded at least ten times. The V call is TRBV10-2, the J call TRBJ2-1; TRBD2 aligns across 14 bases. The length of the CDR3 is 16 residues. The V gene's germline CDR1 is WSHSY and CDR2 SAAADI. V lost 7 bases to trimming and J lost 10 bases; unmatched junction nucleotides: 12. CDR3 sequence (DNA): TGCGCCAGCATGCTTACCCCGGGACTAGCGGGAGTGGAGCAGTTCTTC. This encodes CASMLTPGLAGVEQFF.